This T cell receptor beta chain appears in the sequencing data of a study of beta chain features in type 1 diabetes. Naive, central memory, regulatory and stem cell-like memory cells within the CD4+ compartment were sorted using CD45RO/CCR7/CD25/CD127/CD95/CD27. This clone has only a few counts. Its target is unknown. As every portion of the isolated RNA was reverse transcribed, the sequencing read expressed TCRB transcripts. For naive, central memory and regulatory T cell samples, reads averaged roughly 3.5 million. TCRdb keeps only in-frame clones here, not all; method: immunoSEQ multiplex PCR. This table has 300,000 or so clones, roughly 14% appearing once. Whole-study findings and limits: In every one of the four CD4+ subsets, TCRB CDR3s were moderately but significantly shorter in Type 1 diabetes patients. Here, the possible influence of HLA type (on TCRB rearrangement) remained unresolved. Relative to healthy donors, patients appeared to have naive, central memory and Treg TCRB repertoires that were more similar.

V was clipped by 1 base and J by 8 bases, with 6 bases between them. The CDR3 contains 12 residues. Germline V gives CDR1 SGHNT, CDR2 YYREEE (reference sequence). The gene calls are TRBV5-4 and TRBJ2-2; no definite D call. The sequenced sample consisted of naive CD4+ T cells from blood. The source is a woman aged 18-29 years with type 1 diabetes. CDR3 residues: CASSLYQGELFF. DNA of the CDR3: TGTGCCAGCAGCTTGTATCAGGGGGAGCTGTTTTTT.